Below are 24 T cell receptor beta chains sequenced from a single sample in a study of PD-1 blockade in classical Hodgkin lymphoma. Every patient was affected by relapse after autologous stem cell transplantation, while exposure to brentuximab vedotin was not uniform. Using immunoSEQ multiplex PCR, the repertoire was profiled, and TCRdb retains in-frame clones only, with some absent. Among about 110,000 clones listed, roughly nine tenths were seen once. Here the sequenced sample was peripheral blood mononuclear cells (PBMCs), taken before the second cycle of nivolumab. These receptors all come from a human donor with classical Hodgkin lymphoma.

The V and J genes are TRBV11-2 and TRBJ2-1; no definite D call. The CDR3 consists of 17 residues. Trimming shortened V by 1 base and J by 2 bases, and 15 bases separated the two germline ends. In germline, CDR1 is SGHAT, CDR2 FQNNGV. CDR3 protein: CASSLGNNGRTYNEQFF. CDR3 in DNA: TGTGCCAGCAGCTTAGGGAATAATGGGCGGACCTACAATGAGCAGTTCTTC. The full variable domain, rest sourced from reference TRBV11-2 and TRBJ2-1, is EAGVAQSPRYKIIEKRQSVAFWCNPISGHATLYWYQQILGQGPKLLIQFQNNGVVDDSQLPKDRFSAERLKGVDSTLKIQPAKLEDSAVYLCASSLGNNGRTYNEQFFGPGTRLTVL.

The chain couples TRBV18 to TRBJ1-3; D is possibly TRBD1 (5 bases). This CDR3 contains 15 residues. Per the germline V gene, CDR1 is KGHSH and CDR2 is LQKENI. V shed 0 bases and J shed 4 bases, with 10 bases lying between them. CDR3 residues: CASSPPGLFGNTIYF. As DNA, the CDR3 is TGTGCCAGCTCACCACCGGGACTGTTCGGAAACACCATATATTTT.

The CDR3 loop reads CASSLTGGNQPQHF. CDR3 nucleotides: TGTGCCAGCAGCTTGACAGGGGGCAATCAGCCCCAGCATTTT. The V and J genes are TRBV7-8 and TRBJ1-5; 8 bases map to TRBD1. Germline CDR1 and CDR2: SGHVS and FQNEAQ. Losses at the gene ends were 3 bases for V and 2 bases for J; bases not matched to a gene: 0. This CDR3 region has 14 residues.

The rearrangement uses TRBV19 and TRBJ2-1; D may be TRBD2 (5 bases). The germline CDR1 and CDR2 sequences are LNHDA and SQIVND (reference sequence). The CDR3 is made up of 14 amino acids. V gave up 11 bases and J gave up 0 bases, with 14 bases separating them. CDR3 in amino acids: CAVKRRSSYNEQFF. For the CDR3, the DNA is TGTGCCGTTAAGCGGAGGAGCTCCTACAATGAGCAGTTCTTC.

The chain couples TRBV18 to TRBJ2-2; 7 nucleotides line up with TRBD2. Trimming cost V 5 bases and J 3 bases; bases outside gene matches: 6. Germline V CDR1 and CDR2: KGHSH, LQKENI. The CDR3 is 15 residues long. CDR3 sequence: CASSNGTTHTGELFF. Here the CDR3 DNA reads TGTGCCAGCTCAAATGGGACTACCCACACCGGGGAGCTGTTTTTT.

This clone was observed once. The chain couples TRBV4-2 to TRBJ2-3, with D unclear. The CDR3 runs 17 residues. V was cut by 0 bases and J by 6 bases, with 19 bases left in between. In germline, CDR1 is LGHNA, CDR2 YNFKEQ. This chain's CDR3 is CASSQEVPRLPRDTQYF. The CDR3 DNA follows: TGTGCCAGCAGCCAAGAAGTTCCCAGGCTACCCAGGGATACGCAGTATTTT.

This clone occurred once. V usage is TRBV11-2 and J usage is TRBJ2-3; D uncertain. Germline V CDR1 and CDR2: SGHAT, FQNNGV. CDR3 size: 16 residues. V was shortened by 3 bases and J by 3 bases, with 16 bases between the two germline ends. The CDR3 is CASSFRGELGTDTQYF. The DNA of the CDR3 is TGTGCCAGCAGCTTCCGCGGAGAGTTAGGTACAGATACGCAGTATTTT.

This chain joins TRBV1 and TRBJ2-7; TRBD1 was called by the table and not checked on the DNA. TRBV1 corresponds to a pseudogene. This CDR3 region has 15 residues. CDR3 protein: CTSSQETRGRREQYF. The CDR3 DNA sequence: TGCACCAGCAGCCAAGAAACAAGGGGGCGAAGAGAGCAGTACTTC.

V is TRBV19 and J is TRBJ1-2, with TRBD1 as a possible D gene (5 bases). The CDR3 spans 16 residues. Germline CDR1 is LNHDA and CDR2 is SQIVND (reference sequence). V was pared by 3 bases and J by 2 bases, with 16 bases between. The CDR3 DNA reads TGTGCCAGTAGTATGTTTGTCCGGGGCCGGAACTATGGCTACACCTTC. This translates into CASSMFVRGRNYGYTF.

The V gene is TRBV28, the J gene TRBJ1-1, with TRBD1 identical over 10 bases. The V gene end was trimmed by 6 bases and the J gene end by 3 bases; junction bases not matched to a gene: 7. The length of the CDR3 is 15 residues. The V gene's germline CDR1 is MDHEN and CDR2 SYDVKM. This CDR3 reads CASRGQGTGDTEAFF. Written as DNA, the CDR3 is TGTGCCAGCAGGGGACAGGGGACGGGGGACACTGAAGCTTTCTTT.

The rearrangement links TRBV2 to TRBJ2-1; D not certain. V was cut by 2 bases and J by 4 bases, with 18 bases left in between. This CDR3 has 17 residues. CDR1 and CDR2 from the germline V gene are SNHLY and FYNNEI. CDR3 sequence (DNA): TGTGCCAGCAGTGAATTGGAGACTCGCGAACTTTACAATGAGCAGTTCTTC. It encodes CASSELETRELYNEQFF.

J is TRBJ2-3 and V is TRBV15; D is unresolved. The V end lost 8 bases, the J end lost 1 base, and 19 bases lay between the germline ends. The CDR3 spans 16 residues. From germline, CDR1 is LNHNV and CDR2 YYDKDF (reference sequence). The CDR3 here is CATRPGPNAGTDTQYF. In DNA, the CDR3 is TGTGCCACCCGGCCCGGCCCTAATGCGGGCACAGATACGCAGTATTTT.

The CDR3 protein is CASSFPGINQPQHF. CDR3 DNA sequence: TGTGCCAGCAGCTTTCCGGGGATAAATCAGCCCCAGCATTTT. The rearrangement uses TRBV11-2 and TRBJ1-5; no definite D call. The V end was cut by 3 bases, the J end by 4 bases, with 10 bases between. Germline-derived CDR1 and CDR2 are SGHAT and FQNNGV. The CDR3 contains 14 residues.

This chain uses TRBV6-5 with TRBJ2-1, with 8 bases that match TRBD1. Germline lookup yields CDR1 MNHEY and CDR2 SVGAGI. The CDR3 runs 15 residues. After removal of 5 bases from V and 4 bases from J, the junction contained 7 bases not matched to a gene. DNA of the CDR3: TGTGCCAGCAGTGCCGGGACAGGAGTTTACAATGAGCAGTTCTTC. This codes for CASSAGTGVYNEQFF.

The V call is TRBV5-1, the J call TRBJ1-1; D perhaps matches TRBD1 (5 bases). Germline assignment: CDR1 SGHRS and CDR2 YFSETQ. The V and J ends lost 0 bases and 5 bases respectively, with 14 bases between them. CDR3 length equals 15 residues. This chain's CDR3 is CASSLEGVVETEAFF. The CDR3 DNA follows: TGCGCCAGCAGCTTGGAAGGGGTGGTAGAGACTGAAGCTTTCTTT.

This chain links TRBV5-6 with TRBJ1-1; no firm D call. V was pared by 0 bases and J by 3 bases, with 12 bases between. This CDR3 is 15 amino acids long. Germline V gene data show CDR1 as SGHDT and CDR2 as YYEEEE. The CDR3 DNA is TGTGCCAGCAGCTTGGTTAGGGAGGCGGACACTGAAGCTTTCTTT. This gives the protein CASSLVREADTEAFF.

The chain's CDR3 is CASSPGSLTDTQYF. CDR3 bases: TGTGCCAGCAGCCCAGGGTCCCTCACAGATACGCAGTATTTT. The rearrangement uses TRBV7-9 and TRBJ2-3; TRBD1 might be the D (5 bases). The CDR3 length is 14 residues. Trimming pared 5 bases from V and 2 bases from J, leaving 11 bases between. CDR1 is SEHNR, CDR2 FQNEAQ, per germline (reference sequence).

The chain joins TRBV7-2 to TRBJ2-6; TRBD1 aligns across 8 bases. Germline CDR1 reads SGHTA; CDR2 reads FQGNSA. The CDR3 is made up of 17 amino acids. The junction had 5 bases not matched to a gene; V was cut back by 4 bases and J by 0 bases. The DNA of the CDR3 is TGTGCCAGCAGCTCTATCGGACAGGGCTCTGGGGCCAACGTCCTGACTTTC. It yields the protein CASSSIGQGSGANVLTF.

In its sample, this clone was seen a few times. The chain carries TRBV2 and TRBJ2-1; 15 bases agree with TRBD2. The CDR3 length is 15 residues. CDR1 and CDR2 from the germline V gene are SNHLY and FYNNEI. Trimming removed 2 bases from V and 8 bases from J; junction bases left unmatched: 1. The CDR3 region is CASSEWTSGRDEQFF. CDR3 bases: TGTGCCAGCAGTGAATGGACTAGCGGGAGGGATGAGCAGTTCTTC.

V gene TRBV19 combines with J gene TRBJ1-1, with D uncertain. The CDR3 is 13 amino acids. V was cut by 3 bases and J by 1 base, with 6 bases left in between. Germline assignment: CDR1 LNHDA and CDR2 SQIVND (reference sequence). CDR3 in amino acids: CASSIWENTEAFF. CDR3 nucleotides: TGTGCCAGTAGTATTTGGGAGAACACTGAAGCTTTCTTT. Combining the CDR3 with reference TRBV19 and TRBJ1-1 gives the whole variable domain DGGITQSPKYLFRKEGQNVTLSCEQNLNHDAMYWYRQDPGQGLRLIYYSQIVNDFQKGDIAEGYSVSREKKESFPLTVTSAQKNPTAFYLCASSIWENTEAFFGQGTRLTVV.

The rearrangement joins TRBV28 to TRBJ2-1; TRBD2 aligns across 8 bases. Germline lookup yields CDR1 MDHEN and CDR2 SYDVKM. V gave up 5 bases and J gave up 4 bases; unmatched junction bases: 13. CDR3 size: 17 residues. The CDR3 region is CASSSGSFSYGYNEQFF. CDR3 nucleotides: TGTGCCAGCAGTAGCGGGAGTTTTTCTTACGGGTACAATGAGCAGTTCTTC.

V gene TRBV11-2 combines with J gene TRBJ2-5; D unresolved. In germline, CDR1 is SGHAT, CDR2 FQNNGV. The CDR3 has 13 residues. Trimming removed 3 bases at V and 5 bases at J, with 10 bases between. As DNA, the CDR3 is TGTGCCAGCAGCTTCGCTGTAATGGAGACCCAGTACTTC. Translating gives CASSFAVMETQYF.

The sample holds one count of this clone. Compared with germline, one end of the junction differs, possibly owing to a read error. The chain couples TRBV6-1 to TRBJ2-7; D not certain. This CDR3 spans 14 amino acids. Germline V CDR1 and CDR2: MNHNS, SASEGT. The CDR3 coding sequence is TGTGCCAGCAGGCTATCAGGTACTTCCTACGAGCAGCACTTC. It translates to CASRLSGTSYEQHF.

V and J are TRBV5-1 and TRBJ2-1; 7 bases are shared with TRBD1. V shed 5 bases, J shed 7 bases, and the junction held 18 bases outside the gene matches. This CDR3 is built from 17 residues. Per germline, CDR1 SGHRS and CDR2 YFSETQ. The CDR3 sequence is CASSPDYRGSPLNEQFF. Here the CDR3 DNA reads TGCGCCAGCAGTCCAGATTACAGGGGTTCCCCCCTTAATGAGCAGTTCTTC.